Reported below is one T cell receptor (beta chain). The data originate from a study of blood T cell repertoires in COVID-19. Study-wide context: The study drew acute and convalescent COVID-19 samples from the United States, Italy and Spain. PBMCs, B-cell-depleted T cells, or T cells provided the cDNA or gDNA that made up the material.

Original processing methods: Reference gene primer amplification in the assay estimated nucleated cell counts. TCRdb's copy holds only in-frame clones and misses some; the assay was immunoSEQ multiplex PCR. That table is the source of V, J and clone size, and D and trimming were worked out from the DNA. This table has about 110,000 clones, 70% to 90% appearing once. The trim removed 6 bases at V and 0 bases at J, leaving 7 bases unmatched. Germline V gives CDR1 SEHNR, CDR2 FQNEAQ (reference sequence). The CDR3 has 15 amino acids. The source material was peripheral blood. The V call is TRBV7-9, the J call TRBJ2-5; TRBD2 agrees at 7 bases. The TCR originated in a human donor in a cohort sampled during active COVID-19. CDR3 loop: CASRAGDGYQETQYF. In nucleotides, the CDR3 is TGTGCCAGCAGGGCGGGGGACGGGTACCAAGAGACCCAGTACTTC.